The rows below give T cell receptor beta chains drawn from one sample of a study of CD8+ T cells in alopecia areata. Here immunoSEQ multiplex PCR was the method, and the copy in TCRdb shows in-frame clones only, minus some. The sample has about 64,000 clones, about 45% seen once. Here the sequenced sample was CD8+ T cells sorted from blood, taken at roughly week 36, from a patient treated with tofacitinib. The source is a human donor with alopecia areata. CDR3s include the opening cysteine and the closing phenylalanine or tryptophan. D genes are given only for firm matches. Rows give clone size only sometimes, using once, few, many, or a class for an expanded clone.

>TRBV27|TRBJ2-7|.|TRBD1
TGTGCCAGCAGAGTTTCCGGGACAGGTCACCCGTCCTACGAGCAGTACTTC
CASRVSGTGHPSYEQYF
>TRBV19|TRBJ2-2|.|TRBD2
TGTGCCAGTAGTGATACCCCCAAACTAGCGGGGGACACCGGGGAGCTGTTTTTT
CASSDTPKLAGDTGELFF
>TRBV4-2|TRBJ1-2|few|.
TGTGCCAGCAGCCAAGGGGGATCTACGGGCCCGGAGAGGGATGGCTACACCTTC
CASSQGGSTGPERDGYTF
>TRBV7-9|TRBJ2-6|.|.
TGTGCCAGCAGCTTAAGGGGGGGGACGGCAGTCCCTGGGGCCAACGTCCTGACTTTC
CASSLRGGTAVPGANVLTF
>TRBV19|TRBJ2-1|.|.
TGTGCCAGTAGCGCAGGGAGCTCCTACAATGAGCAGTTCTTC
CASSAGSSYNEQFF
>TRBV30|TRBJ1-2|once|TRBD1
TGTGCCTGGAGTGTGGGAGGGGGCAATGGCTACACCTTC
CAWSVGGGNGYTF
>TRBV28|TRBJ1-5|.|.
TGTGCCAGCAGTTTAAGTAGCGGGTGGGTTCAGCCCCAGCATTTT
CASSLSSGWVQPQHF
>TRBV9|TRBJ1-2|once|.
TGTGCCAGCGGGAGGGATGGCTACACCTTC
CASGRDGYTF
>TRBV11-2|TRBJ1-1|.|.
TGTGCCAGCAGCCCGGGGGGGCCTGGCACTGAAGCTTTCTTT
CASSPGGPGTEAFF
>TRBV19|TRBJ1-5|few|.
TGTGCCAGTACCATACAGGGCCCAGGGCCCCAGCATTTT
CASTIQGPGPQHF
>TRBV2|TRBJ2-1|.|TRBD2
TGTGCCACCATAGCGGGCCCTTCCTACAATGAGCAGTTCTTC
CATIAGPSYNEQFF
>TRBV9|TRBJ2-5|.|.
TGTGCCAGCAGCGTAGAGGCAGGGGCCACCCAAGAGACCCAGTACTTC
CASSVEAGATQETQYF
>TRBV4-1|TRBJ2-7|.|.
TGCGCCAGCAGCCCGGGACTGGCCTACGAGCAGTACTTC
CASSPGLAYEQYF
>TRBV4-3|TRBJ2-1|medium-sized|.
TGCGCCAGCAGCCAAGAGGGTTCCAATGAGCAGTTCTTC
CASSQEGSNEQFF
>TRBV4-1|TRBJ2-5|few|.
TGCGCCAGCAGCCAAGAGTGGGGGGAAAAGACCCAGTACTTC
CASSQEWGEKTQYF
>TRBV7-9|TRBJ2-1|once|TRBD2
TGTGCCAGCGCGGGGACTACCCACAATGAGCAGTTCTTC
CASAGTTHNEQFF
>TRBV4-3|TRBJ1-2|few|TRBD1
TGCGCCAGCAGCCAAGATCGGGGGACAGGGGCGTCTATTGGCTATGGCTACACCTTC
CASSQDRGTGASIGYGYTF
>TRBV28|TRBJ1-1|once|.
TGTGCCAGCAGTTTCAGGGGAAGCACTGAAGCTTTCTTT
CASSFRGSTEAFF
>TRBV30|TRBJ1-5|once|.
TGTGCCTGGAGTCCCGGGACACATAGCAATCAGCCCCAGCATTTT
CAWSPGTHSNQPQHF
>TRBV19|TRBJ2-1|.|.
TGTGCCAGTACGGACAACTCCTACAATGAGCAGTTCTTC
CASTDNSYNEQFF
>TRBV9|TRBJ2-1|.|.
TGTGCCAGCAGCCCCGCTGTCGGGAGAGGCGGCAATGAGCAGTTCTTC
CASSPAVGRGGNEQFF
>TRBV9|TRBJ2-1|.|.
TGTGCCAGCAGCGTAGGCTCCAGCTCCTACAATGAGCAGTTCTTC
CASSVGSSSYNEQFF
>TRBV27|TRBJ2-1|.|TRBD1
TGTGCCAGCAGCCGAAACCCAGGGGGCTCCTACAATGAGCAGTTCTTC
CASSRNPGGSYNEQFF
>TRBV29-1|TRBJ2-5|few|TRBD1
TGCAGCGCCGAGGACAGGGGACAAGAGACCCAGTACTTC
CSAEDRGQETQYF
>TRBV27|TRBJ2-1|.|.
TGTGCCAGCAGTTTTTCAGGGTTGAATGAGCAGTTCTTC
CASSFSGLNEQFF
>TRBV30|TRBJ2-5|.|TRBD2
TGTGCCTGGAGTGCAGGGCTAGCGGTCCTGTACCAAGAGACCCAGTACTTC
CAWSAGLAVLYQETQYF
>TRBV25-1|TRBJ2-7|.|TRBD1
TGTGCCAGCAGCCCGGGACAGACCTACGAGCAGTACTTC
CASSPGQTYEQYF
>TRBV6-5|TRBJ1-1|.|.
TGTGCCACTCAGGGTCCTGGCACTGAAGCTTTCTTT
CATQGPGTEAFF
>TRBV7-9|TRBJ2-3|.|.
TGTGCCAGCAGCTTAGCCGAGACTGCCGGGACAGATACGCAGTATTTT
CASSLAETAGTDTQYF
>TRBV30|TRBJ2-7|once|.
TGTGCCTGGACGCCTGGTCAGGGCTACGAGCAGTACTTC
CAWTPGQGYEQYF
>TRBV2|TRBJ2-7|.|TRBD2
TGTGCCAGCAGTTTTGGACTAGCGGGGCCGTCCTACGAGCAGTACTTC
CASSFGLAGPSYEQYF
>TRBV27|TRBJ1-5|few|.
TGTGCCACTGTTTGGTGGCCCGTGGGGCCCCAGCATTTT
CATVWWPVGPQHF
>TRBV5-4|TRBJ1-2|.|.
TGTGCCAGCAGCTTGCCGGCCGTAGCTAACTATGGCTACACCTTC
CASSLPAVANYGYTF